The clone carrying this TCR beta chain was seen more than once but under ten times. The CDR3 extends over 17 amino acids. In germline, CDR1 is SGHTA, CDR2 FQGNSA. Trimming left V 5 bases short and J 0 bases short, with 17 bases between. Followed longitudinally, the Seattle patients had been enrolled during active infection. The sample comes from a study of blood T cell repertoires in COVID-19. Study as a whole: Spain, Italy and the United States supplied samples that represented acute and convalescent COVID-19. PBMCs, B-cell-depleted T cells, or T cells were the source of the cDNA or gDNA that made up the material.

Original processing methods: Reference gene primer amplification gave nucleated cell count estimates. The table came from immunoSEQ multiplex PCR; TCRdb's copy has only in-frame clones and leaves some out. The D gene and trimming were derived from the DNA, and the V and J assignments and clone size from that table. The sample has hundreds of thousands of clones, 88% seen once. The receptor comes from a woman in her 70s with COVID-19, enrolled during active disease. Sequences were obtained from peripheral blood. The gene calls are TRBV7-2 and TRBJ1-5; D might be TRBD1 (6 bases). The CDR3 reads CASSVQGRSFSNQPQHF. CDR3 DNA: TGTGCCAGCAGCGTACAGGGAAGGTCCTTTAGCAATCAGCCCCAGCATTTT. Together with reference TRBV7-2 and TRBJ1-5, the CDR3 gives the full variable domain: GAGVSQSPSNKVTEKGKDVELRCDPISGHTALYWYRQSLGQGLEFLIYFQGNSAPDKSGLPSDRFSAERTGGSVSTLTIQRTQQEDSAVYLCASSVQGRSFSNQPQHFGDGTRLSIL.